This is a list of T cell receptor beta chains from one sample in a study of OX40 agonist ivuxolimab in advanced cancers. Measured with immunoSEQ multiplex PCR; TCRdb has only the in-frame clones, and not every one. The sample yields tens of thousands of clones, around nine tenths seen once. The sample in question was CD4+ or CD8+ T cells sorted from blood, obtained in a trial of the OX40 agonist ivuxolimab. The receptors originated from an adult with an advanced solid tumor such as melanoma, head and neck, liver or kidney cancer. Each CDR3 is given without its conserved first and last residue. Fields, in order: V gene, clone size, CDR3 protein. Not every row has a clone size; where given, it reads once, few, many or a size class.

TRBV28 NA ASSSGTAGANVLT
TRBV7-8 NA ASSLASRGGDTQY
TRBV9 NA ASSVEEAYEQY
TRBV7-9 few ASSFGQDTQY
TRBV29-1 few SVFSVYSYNEQF
TRBV5-5 NA ASSPQGAYYTEAF
TRBV6-1 NA ASSEAISGSSYNEQF
TRBV2 NA ATDREGRETQY
TRBV18 NA ASSPLQGAGQNIQY
TRBV28 NA ASLEANTGELF
TRBV2 NA ASSETSGSYNEQY
TRBV14 once ASSRGDPSDRGKETQY
TRBV28 NA ASSPRLAGVETQY
TRBV12-5 NA ASGWDSNQPQH
TRBV18 NA ASSPQTGTENKNYGYT
TRBV7-2 NA ASSVRDRATYEQY
TRBV6-5 NA ASRARGFYNEQF
TRBV5-4 NA ASTRGGAGEQF
TRBV10-3 NA ASSFFHSEQY
TRBV6-1 NA ASCVRDGFGEQY
TRBV14 NA ASSQEMNTEAF
TRBV6-1 NA ASSESGLARVRQF